One and the same sample provided the 10 T cell receptor beta chains below, sequenced in a study of metastatic and nonmetastatic thyroid tumors. Before thyroid surgery, none of the patients had received any treatment. With MiXCR, TCRdb called clones anew from the PCR reads. The data contain about 82,000 clones, around 12% of them singletons. Sequenced material: tumor tissue. The receptors were gathered from a female donor with papillary thyroid cancer or a benign thyroid nodule (not recorded which). Some clones in this sample may be carry-over from other donors' samples.

This clone was recorded many times. This rearrangement joins TRBV7-3 to TRBJ2-2; the D is unclear. Germline-derived CDR1 and CDR2 are SGHTA and FQGTGA. Trimming left V 5 bases short and J 4 bases short, with 14 bases between. The CDR3 is made up of 15 amino acids. The CDR3 DNA is TGTGCCAGCAGCCCCCTTGGGGTCGGCACCGGGGAGCTGTTTTTT. This encodes CASSPLGVGTGELFF. Using reference TRBV7-3 and TRBJ2-2 for the parts outside the CDR3, the full variable domain is GAGVSQTPSNKVTEKGKYVELRCDPISGHTALYWYRQSLGQGPEFLIYFQGTGAADDSGLPNDRFFAVRPEGSVSTLKIQRTERGDSAVYLCASSPLGVGTGELFFGEGSRLTVL.

This clone was observed a handful of times. This chain joins TRBV24-1 and TRBJ2-1, with TRBD2 identical over 10 bases. This CDR3 contains 15 residues. The trim removed 6 bases at V and 4 bases at J, leaving 5 bases unmatched. The germline V gene has CDR1 KGHDR and CDR2 SFDVKD. The CDR3 sequence: CATSYLLAGYNEQFF. CDR3 in DNA: TGTGCCACCAGTTATCTACTAGCGGGGTACAATGAGCAGTTCTTC.

Comments on this clone: Just one base apart from a much larger clone, this may be a read error. J is TRBJ1-4 and V is TRBV6-2 or TRBV6-3; D perhaps matches TRBD1 (6 bases). This CDR3 comprises 17 residues. Per germline, CDR1 MNHEY and CDR2 SVGEGT. Trimming left V 0 bases short and J 4 bases short, with 15 bases between. The CDR3 reads CASSYSIVGGGNEKLFF. The CDR3 DNA is TGTGCCAGCAGTTACTCGATCGTTGGAGGGGGTAATGAAAAACTGTTTTTT.

This clone was found a few times. The gene calls are TRBV5-6 and TRBJ1-2, with 10 positions matching TRBD1. This CDR3 region has 15 residues. J lost 4 bases, V lost 4 bases, and 7 bases had no gene match. Germline assignment: CDR1 SGHDT and CDR2 YYEEEE. The CDR3 region has the DNA TGTGCCAGCAGCGGGGACAGGGGTCTAGTCTATGGCTACACCTTC. It translates to CASSGDRGLVYGYTF. Full variable domain (remainder filled in from reference TRBV5-6 and TRBJ1-2): DAGVTQSPTHLIKTRGQQVTLRCSPKSGHDTVSWYQQALGQGPQFIFQYYEEEERQRGNFPDRFSGHQFPNYSSELNVNALLLGDSALYLCASSGDRGLVYGYTFGSGTRLTVV.

There are many counts of this clone. This chain links TRBV11-3 with TRBJ2-5; 13 bases map to TRBD2. The CDR3 totals 16 residues. The germline V gene has CDR1 SGHNT and CDR2 YENEEA. Trimming at V came to 5 bases and at J to 1 base, leaving 4 bases not matched to a gene. As DNA, the CDR3 is TGTGCCAGCAGCCAAGGGACTAGCGGGATCCAAGAGACCCAGTACTTC. Translation gives CASSQGTSGIQETQYF.

About this clone: The junction differs from germline at one of its ends, possibly a read error. V is TRBV2 and J is TRBJ2-6; a weak D match, TRBD2 (6 bases). The CDR3 has 17 amino acids. Germline CDR1 reads SNHLY; CDR2 reads FYNNEI. The CDR3 reads CASSVRGEYYGANVLTF. The CDR3 DNA follows: TGTGCCAGCAGTGTCCGCGGGGAGTACTATGGGGCCAACGTCCTGACATTC. The variable domain in full, completed from reference TRBV2 and TRBJ2-6, reads EPEVTQTPSHQVTQMGQEVILRCVPISNHLYFYWYRQILGQKVEFLVSFYNNEISEKSEIFDDQFSVERPDGSNFTLKIRSTKLEDSAMYFCASSVRGEYYGANVLTFGAGSRLTVL.

This chain connects TRBV28 to TRBJ2-5, with D possibly being TRBD2 (5 bases). CDR3 length equals 11 residues. In germline, CDR1 is MDHEN, CDR2 SYDVKM. Trimming shortened V by 4 bases and J by 5 bases, and 5 bases separated the two germline ends. CDR3 sequence: CASSSGETQYF. Here the CDR3 DNA reads TGTGCCAGCAGTTCGGGGGAGACCCAGTACTTC.

This clone showed up many times. This chain's CDR3 is CASSLKSTGVYYGYTF. The CDR3, as DNA: TGTGCCAGCAGTTTAAAGTCCACAGGGGTGTACTATGGCTACACCTTC. This chain connects TRBV12-3 or TRBV12-4 to TRBJ1-2, with 7 bases that match TRBD1. After removal of 2 bases from V and 3 bases from J, the junction contained 9 bases not matched to a gene. This CDR3 contains 16 residues.

This clone was observed many times. The chain couples TRBV19 to TRBJ1-2; D remains unclear. Between the trimmed V and J ends, which lost 3 bases and 2 bases, there was a span of 7 bases. The CDR3 contains 13 residues. The V gene's germline CDR1 is LNHDA and CDR2 SQIVND (reference sequence). The CDR3 is CASSIDTNYGYTF. In nucleotides, the CDR3 is TGTGCCAGTAGTATCGACACCAACTATGGCTACACCTTC.

This clone has a count of ten or more. The J gene is TRBJ2-3, the V gene TRBV6-2 or TRBV6-3; D unclear. The germline V gene encodes CDR1 MNHEY and CDR2 SVGEGT. The CDR3 has 17 residues. Trimming stripped 2 bases from V and 0 bases from J, with 15 bases between. Here the CDR3 reads CASSYLGVASSTDTQYF. The CDR3, as DNA: TGTGCCAGCAGTTACCTCGGCGTGGCATCGAGCACAGATACGCAGTATTTT.